This entry concerns a single T cell receptor beta chain. No antigen is known for it. These data originate in a study of high-grade serous ovarian cancer treatment subgroups. Across the study: On average, 14,192 reads and 7,000 to 8,500 unique TCR beta rearrangements were obtained per sample. Study-level findings and limits: Repertoire analysis covered CDR3 alone, not CDR1 or CDR2.

Data came from immunoSEQ multiplex PCR; TCRdb stores just in-frame clones and leaves some out. Of some 4,500 clones in the sample, almost 70% were seen once. Tumor samples were taken before definitive surgery or chemotherapy. Source material: tumor tissue. This TCR was recovered from a human donor with high-grade serous ovarian cancer.

The DNA for the CDR3 is TGTGCCAGCAGCTTGGCGGAGGGTCAGCCCCAGCATTTT. Its protein is CASSLAEGQPQHF. The chain has TRBV7-2 and TRBJ1-5; D gene unclear. Trimming shortened V by 3 bases and J by 6 bases, and 9 bases separated the two germline ends. The CDR3 runs 13 residues. Germline V gives CDR1 SGHTA, CDR2 FQGNSA.